This T cell receptor (beta chain) was recovered during a study of blood T cells in healthy people across ages. The study, taken as a whole, reports: Both higher diversity and more naive CD4+ cells marked long-lived donors when set against aged donors.

Every donor gave around 10 milliliters of peripheral blood. V dropped 1 base and J dropped 7 bases, with 11 bases sitting between them. CDR3 length equals 14 residues. Germline V CDR1 and CDR2: MNHNS, SASEGT. Next came a second PCR, run for about 6 to 12 cycles, which used a sample-barcoded 5' primer along with a J-beta primer mix. TCRdb reprocessed the 5' RACE reads with MiXCR, giving one entry per CDR3 protein. The table includes about 1.4 million distinct CDR3 sequences, 45% to 70% detected once. To note about this clonotype: Antigen unknown.

The sequenced material came from blood. This receptor was obtained from a man between 18 and 29 years old in good health. The chain recombines TRBV6-1 with TRBJ1-5, with no clear D. CDR3 in amino acids: CASSEGPYKQPQHF. The CDR3 region has the DNA TGTGCCAGCAGTGAAGGACCCTATAAGCAGCCCCAGCATTTT.